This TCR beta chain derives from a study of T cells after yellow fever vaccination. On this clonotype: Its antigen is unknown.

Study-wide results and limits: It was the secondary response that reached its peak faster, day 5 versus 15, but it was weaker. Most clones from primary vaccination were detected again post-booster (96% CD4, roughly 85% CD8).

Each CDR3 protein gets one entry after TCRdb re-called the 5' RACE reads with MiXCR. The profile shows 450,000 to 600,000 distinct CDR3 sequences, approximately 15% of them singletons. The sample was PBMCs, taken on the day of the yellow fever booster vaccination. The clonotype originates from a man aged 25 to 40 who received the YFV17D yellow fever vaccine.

The CDR3 DNA reads as TGCAGCGGTACAGGGCCGGCTGACACTGAAGCTTTCTTT. This sequence encodes CSGTGPADTEAFF. The rearrangement links TRBV29-1 to TRBJ1-1; a possible D gene is TRBD1 (6 bases). V dropped 7 bases and J dropped 3 bases, with 15 bases sitting between them. The CDR3 covers 13 residues. In germline, CDR1 is SQVTM, CDR2 ANQGSEA. Complete variable domain (other parts from reference TRBV29-1 and TRBJ1-1): SAVISQKPSRDICQRGTSLTIQCQVDSQVTMMFWYRQQPGQSLTLIATANQGSEATYESGFVIDKFPISRPNLTFSTLTVSNMSPEDSSIYLCSGTGPADTEAFFGQGTRLTVV.